This TCR beta chain came from a study of T-cell memory formation after mild COVID-19. The overall study: TCR clusters largely stayed donor specific. Study outcomes and limitations: Contracting CD4+ clones lay largely in CM and EM, with CD8+ ones residing in EMRA.

This clonotype was counted only a few times. What it binds is unknown. Trimming cost V 9 bases and J 9 bases; bases outside gene matches: 6. Germline CDR1 and CDR2: MGHDK and SYGVNS. The CDR3 consists of 13 residues. TCRdb analysed the 5' RACE reads with MiXCR anew, one entry per CDR3 protein. The data show approximately 500,000 distinct CDR3 sequences, with around a quarter seen just once and under 15% held by the top ten. Sequences were obtained from PBMCs or a T cell subset sorted from them (not recorded which). The sequence was collected from an adult woman who had mild COVID-19 (a few samples of this study predate the infection). Cell type and time point are not known. The V and J genes are TRBV25-1 and TRBJ1-6; 9 bases are shared with TRBD1. The CDR3 reads CASTQGAPSPLHF. CDR3 DNA: TGTGCCAGTACACAGGGGGCCCCTTCACCCCTCCACTTT.